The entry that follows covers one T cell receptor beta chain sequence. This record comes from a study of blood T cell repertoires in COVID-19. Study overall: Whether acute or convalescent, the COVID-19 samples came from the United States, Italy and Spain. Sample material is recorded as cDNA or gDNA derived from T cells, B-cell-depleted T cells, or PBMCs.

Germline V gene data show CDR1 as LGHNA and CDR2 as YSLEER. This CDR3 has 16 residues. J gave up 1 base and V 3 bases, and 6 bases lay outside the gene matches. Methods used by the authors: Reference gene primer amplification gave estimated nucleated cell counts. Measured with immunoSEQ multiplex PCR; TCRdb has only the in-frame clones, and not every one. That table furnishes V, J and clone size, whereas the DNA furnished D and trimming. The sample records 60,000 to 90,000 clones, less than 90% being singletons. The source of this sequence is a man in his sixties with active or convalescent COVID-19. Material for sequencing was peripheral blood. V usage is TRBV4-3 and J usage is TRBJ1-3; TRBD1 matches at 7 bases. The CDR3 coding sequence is TGCGCCAGCAGCCAGGAACCGACAGGGTCTGGAAACACCATATATTTT. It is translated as CASSQEPTGSGNTIYF.